Presented here are 12 T cell receptor beta chains from one specimen sequenced in a study of T-cell reconstitution after alpha-beta-depleted transplantation in children. Library preparation (for TCRbeta) was performed with unique molecular identifiers. TCRdb analysed the PCR reads with MiXCR anew, one entry per CDR3 protein. This sample has fewer than 750,000 distinct CDR3 sequences, with 25% to 30% found just once. The sequencing used PBMCs, collected before TCRalphabeta/CD19-depleted stem cell transplant. These receptors were obtained from a boy under two years old with Wiskott-Aldrich syndrome, due to receive a stem cell transplant.

Details on this clonotype: A read error may be the cause here, since a much bigger clone is one base away. The chain employs TRBV29-1 and TRBJ2-1; TRBD1 might be the D (6 bases). This CDR3 contains 13 residues. The V gene lost 2 bases and the J gene lost 14 bases, with 19 bases spanning the gap. CDR1 is SQVTM and CDR2 is ANQGSEA in the germline V gene. The CDR3 loop is CSVEMGTRLIKFF. The DNA for the CDR3 is TGCAGCGTTGAAATGGGGACAAGGCTTATCAAGTTCTTC.

This clonotype was observed a few times. Compared with germline, one end of the junction differs, possibly owing to a read error. The chain employs TRBV20-1 and TRBJ2-2; D could derive from TRBD1 or TRBD2 (5 bases each). This CDR3 spans 13 amino acids. Germline lookup yields CDR1 DFQATT and CDR2 SNEGSKA (reference sequence). CDR3 nucleotide sequence: TGCAGTGCCAGAGACCGGGGCACCGGGGACCTGTTTTTT. Its protein is CSARDRGTGDLFF.

The chain joins TRBV7-6 to TRBJ2-3; TRBD2 agrees at 7 bases. Germline V CDR1 and CDR2: SGHVS, FNYEAQ. V gave up 4 bases and J gave up 4 bases; unmatched junction bases: 8. The CDR3 has 15 residues. CDR3 sequence reads: CASSSRQAGPDTQYF. In nucleotides, the CDR3 is TGTGCCAGCAGCTCCCGGCAAGCGGGACCAGATACGCAGTATTTT. Full variable domain (missing parts from reference TRBV7-6 and TRBJ2-3): GAGVSQSPRYKVTKRGQDVALRCDPISGHVSLYWYRQALGQGPEFLTYFNYEAQQDKSGLPNDRFSAERPEGSISTLTIQRTEQRDSAMYRCASSSRQAGPDTQYFGPGTRLTVL.

The sample holds a few counts of this clonotype. The CDR3 region is CASSPRTSSNTQYF. The CDR3 coding sequence is TGTGCCAGCAGCCCGCGGACTAGCTCAAATACGCAGTATTTT. This chain joins TRBV7-2 and TRBJ2-3; 8 bases agree with TRBD2. This CDR3 comprises 14 residues. With 5 bases clipped from V and 7 bases from J, the junction kept 8 bases outside the gene matches. Germline-derived CDR1 and CDR2 are SGHTA and FQGNSA.

This rearrangement joins TRBV6-5 to TRBJ1-2, with TRBD1 matching over 10 bases. J lost 4 bases, V lost 0 bases, and 2 bases had no gene match. The CDR3 has 15 residues. CDR1 MNHEY and CDR2 SVGAGI come from the germline V gene. The CDR3 region is CASSYSRTGGYGYTF. The CDR3 DNA reads as TGTGCCAGCAGTTACTCTAGGACAGGGGGCTATGGCTACACCTTC.

The V gene is TRBV6-1, the J gene TRBJ1-2, with D possibly being TRBD1 (6 bases). The CDR3 has 14 residues. Trimming removed 0 bases at V and 4 bases at J, with 9 bases between. Germline V gene lookup returns CDR1 MNHNS and CDR2 SASEGT. CDR3 sequence (DNA): TGTGCCAGCAGTGAAGCGGGGGGCCCCTATGGCTACACCTTC. Translating it yields CASSEAGGPYGYTF.

This clonotype was detected a few times. The chain uses TRBV6-5 and TRBJ1-1; 9 bases line up with TRBD1. Germline values: CDR1 MNHEY, CDR2 SVGAGI. The CDR3 contains 12 residues. Trimming took 6 bases from V and 8 from J; bases not matched to a gene: 4. CDR3 DNA: TGTGCCAGCAGCCGGGACAGGGTAGAAGCTTTCTTT. Amino acid sequence: CASSRDRVEAFF.

This clonotype was observed a handful of times. This chain connects TRBV5-1 to TRBJ2-3; 12 nucleotides align to TRBD2. Looked up from germline, CDR1 is SGHRS and CDR2 is YFSETQ. The V and J ends lost 4 bases and 5 bases, in that order; junction bases with no gene match: 14. The CDR3 spans 18 residues. CDR3 sequence reads: CASSVLAGGPGIGDTQYF. The CDR3 DNA is TGCGCCAGCAGCGTTCTAGCGGGAGGGCCGGGTATAGGAGATACGCAGTATTTT.

The gene calls are TRBV7-2 and TRBJ2-5; D is ambiguous. Trimming took off 8 bases at V and 3 bases at J, with 13 bases between the two ends. The CDR3 runs to 13 residues. From germline, CDR1 is SGHTA and CDR2 FQGNSA. The CDR3: CASLPSVKETQYF. In nucleotides, the CDR3 is TGTGCCAGCCTGCCTTCAGTAAAAGAGACCCAGTACTTC.

The chain uses TRBV29-1 and TRBJ2-7, with TRBD2 identical over 8 bases. The CDR3 runs 14 residues. Germline values: CDR1 SQVTM, CDR2 ANQGSEA. V dropped 7 bases and J dropped 0; count of bases not matched to a gene: 8. DNA for the CDR3: TGCAGCGCCGGGGGGGCGGGAGACTCCTACGAGCAGTACTTC. Its translation is CSAGGAGDSYEQYF.

Only a few counts were recorded for this clonotype. The chain couples TRBV5-5 to TRBJ2-3; D is uncertain. The CDR3 is 15 amino acids. Per the germline V gene, CDR1 is SGHKS and CDR2 is YYEKEE (reference sequence). Trimming stripped 1 base from V and 4 bases from J, with 13 bases between. The CDR3 is CASSLTPVGSDTQYF. The CDR3 region has the DNA TGTGCCAGCAGCTTGACGCCAGTGGGTTCAGATACGCAGTATTTT.

V gene TRBV6-5 combines with J gene TRBJ2-7; 9 bases match TRBD1. Per germline, CDR1 MNHEY and CDR2 SVGAGI. The CDR3 is made up of 14 amino acids. Trimming removed 2 bases from V and 7 bases from J; junction bases left unmatched: 6. In DNA, the CDR3 is TGTGCCAGCAGTTACGGGACAGGGTCTAGGGAGCAGTACTTC. Its protein is CASSYGTGSREQYF.